These 22 T cell receptor beta chains came from one sample sequenced in a study of response to subunit inactivated influenza vaccine. TCRdb reanalysed the RT-PCR reads using MiXCR and keeps one entry per CDR3 protein. The repertoire consists of around 570,000 distinct CDR3 sequences, with 10% to 12% occurring once and the leading ten covering approximately 11%. The sample also formed part of further work on T cells expressing NK-cell markers. That investigation notes: With UMIs, 5'RACE template switching was used to make TCR beta cDNA.

The material was PBMCs from blood, obtained on the day of vaccination. These TCRs come from a man aged 45 to 65 who received an inactivated influenza vaccine.

This clonotype has at least ten counts. The chain links TRBV7-9 to TRBJ1-1; D is possibly TRBD1 (5 bases). This CDR3 is 16 amino acids long. Trimming stripped 3 bases from V and 5 bases from J, with 19 bases between. Germline CDR1 reads SEHNR; CDR2 reads FQNEAQ (reference sequence). The CDR3, as DNA: TGTGCCAGCAGCTTCGTACCCGAGGCAGGGAAGACTGAAGCTTTCTTT. As protein: CASSFVPEAGKTEAFF.

This clonotype was counted only a few times. V is TRBV15 and J is TRBJ2-1; D gene ambiguous. CDR3 size: 11 residues. V was cut by 4 bases and J by 10 bases, with 8 bases left in between. Germline V CDR1 and CDR2: LNHNV, YYDKDF (reference sequence). CDR3 bases: TGTGCCACCAGCAAAGTAAAGGAGCAGTTCTTC. Protein sequence: CATSKVKEQFF. Looking up the rest from reference TRBV15 and TRBJ2-1 gives the full variable domain: DAMVIQNPRYQVTQFGKPVTLSCSQTLNHNVMYWYQQKSSQAPKLLFHYYDKDFNNEADTPDNFQSRRPNTSFCFLDIRSPGLGDTAMYLCATSKVKEQFFGPGTRLTVL.

This chain links TRBV20-1 with TRBJ2-2, with D perhaps matching TRBD1 or TRBD2 (6 bases each). The CDR3 contains 16 residues. Germline-derived CDR1 and CDR2 are DFQATT and SNEGSKA (reference sequence). V was cut by 1 base and J by 1 base, with 13 bases left in between. The chain's CDR3 is CSARGFGGRNTGELFF. DNA for the CDR3: TGCAGTGCTAGAGGCTTCGGGGGCCGGAACACCGGGGAGCTGTTTTTT.

The chain recombines TRBV28 with TRBJ2-4; D may be TRBD2 (5 bases). There are 17 residues in the CDR3. Germline assignment: CDR1 MDHEN and CDR2 SYDVKM. With 5 bases removed from V and 2 bases from J, the gap between germline ends came to 19 bases. The CDR3 spells CASSPSGSGKTKNIQYF. As DNA, the CDR3 is TGTGCCAGCAGTCCCTCGGGGTCCGGGAAAACCAAAAACATTCAGTACTTC.

This chain joins TRBV4-3 and TRBJ2-1; 12 bases map to TRBD2. Germline V gives CDR1 LGHNA, CDR2 YSLEER. With V trimmed by 3 bases and J by 7 bases, 7 bases remained unmatched. This CDR3 contains 16 residues. DNA of the CDR3: TGCGCCAGCAGCCAGGAGACTAGCGGGAGTCGTAATGAGCAGTTCTTC. Encoded protein: CASSQETSGSRNEQFF.

In its sample, this clonotype was seen once. This rearrangement joins TRBV12-3 or TRBV12-4 to TRBJ2-5, with 7 bases aligning to TRBD2. The CDR3 is 12 residues long. Trimming cost V 9 bases and J 7 bases; bases outside gene matches: 8. CDR3 amino acids: CASAGERGTQYF. For the CDR3, the DNA is TGTGCCAGTGCGGGGGAGAGGGGGACCCAGTACTTC.

This clonotype was counted only a few times. The chain recombines TRBV25-1 with TRBJ2-7; 11 bases are shared with TRBD2. The germline V gene encodes CDR1 MGHDK and CDR2 SYGVNS. The CDR3 extends over 17 amino acids. V was pared by 1 base and J by 6 bases, with 11 bases of the junction left unmatched. CDR3 loop: CASSEFAFGLAGGEQYF. In nucleotides, the CDR3 is TGTGCCAGCAGTGAATTTGCGTTTGGTCTAGCGGGAGGCGAGCAGTACTTC.

A few counts support this clonotype. This chain links TRBV9 with TRBJ2-1; 7 positions agree with TRBD1. Germline V lookup: CDR1 SGDLS, CDR2 YYNGEE. This CDR3 spans 15 amino acids. V trimming: 1 base; J trimming: 8 bases; junction bases outside the gene matches: 9. DNA of the CDR3: TGTGCCAGCAGCGTATGGGACAGAGCCTCCGATGAGCAGTTCTTC. Amino acid sequence: CASSVWDRASDEQFF.

The chain carries TRBV5-1 and TRBJ2-3, with D possibly matching TRBD2 (6 bases). V was trimmed by 3 bases and J by 1 base, leaving 15 bases between them. The CDR3 covers 16 residues. Germline CDR1 reads SGHRS; CDR2 reads YFSETQ. Here the CDR3 DNA reads TGCGCCAGCAGCTCAAGAGGACTAACCCGCACAGATACGCAGTATTTT. This sequence encodes CASSSRGLTRTDTQYF.

This clonotype was recorded a few times. The chain recombines TRBV5-1 with TRBJ2-7; D possibly uses TRBD1 or TRBD2 (6 bases each). CDR1 SGHRS and CDR2 YFSETQ come from the germline V gene. Trimming removed 2 bases at V and 2 bases at J, with 11 bases between. There are 14 residues in the CDR3. This CDR3 is CASSFWGAAYEQYF. The CDR3 bases are TGCGCCAGCAGCTTCTGGGGGGCAGCCTACGAGCAGTACTTC.

The CDR3 nucleotides are TGCAGTGCTAGTCCTGGACAGGGGAGGGTTCATGAGCAGTTCTTC. Its translation: CSASPGQGRVHEQFF. This chain connects TRBV20-1 to TRBJ2-1; TRBD1 aligns across 9 bases. The germline V gene encodes CDR1 DFQATT and CDR2 SNEGSKA (reference sequence). After removal of 3 bases from V and 8 bases from J, the junction contained 11 bases not matched to a gene. CDR3 size: 15 residues.

This sequence joins TRBV6-5 and TRBJ2-3; D gene uncertain. Germline V gene sequence: CDR1 MNHEY, CDR2 SVGAGI. The ends were cut back, 4 bases at V and 8 bases at J, with 16 bases in the middle. CDR3 length equals 14 residues. The CDR3 DNA follows: TGTGCCAGCAGTTCCCCCTCTTACTTGGCTACGCAGTATTTT. Translation gives CASSSPSYLATQYF.

Only a few counts were recorded for this clonotype. The chain employs TRBV4-3 and TRBJ2-5, with 7 bases that match TRBD2. Unmatched junction bases numbered 16, after V lost 0 bases and J lost 12 bases. CDR1 is LGHNA and CDR2 is YSLEER in the germline V gene. The length of the CDR3 is 16 residues. This CDR3 is CASSQDPLVGGGPKYF. CDR3 nucleotides: TGCGCCAGCAGCCAAGATCCCCTGGTTGGGGGAGGGCCGAAGTACTTC.

J is TRBJ2-1 and V is TRBV5-6; 9 bases fit TRBD1. The CDR3 covers 16 residues. V dropped 0 bases and J dropped 7; count of bases not matched to a gene: 8. Germline V lookup: CDR1 SGHDT, CDR2 YYEEEE. CDR3 nucleotides: TGTGCCAGCAGCTTGGGTGACAGGGGGATCGGGAATGAGCAGTTCTTC. Translated: CASSLGDRGIGNEQFF.

The chain has TRBV20-1 and TRBJ1-2, with D tentatively TRBD1 (6 bases). CDR3 length: 14 amino acids. V was shortened by 4 bases and J by 4 bases, with 16 bases between the two germline ends. Germline assignment: CDR1 DFQATT and CDR2 SNEGSKA (reference sequence). CDR3: CSATRDTWLYGYTF. The CDR3 DNA follows: TGCAGTGCTACCCGGGACACATGGCTCTATGGCTACACCTTC.

This clonotype was detected a few times. The chain couples TRBV10-3 to TRBJ2-3; 10 bases fit TRBD1. CDR1 and CDR2 from the germline V gene are ENHRY and SYGVKD. The CDR3 totals 14 residues. V shed 6 bases and J 6 bases; nucleotides not matched to a gene: 6. CDR3 in DNA: TGTGCCATCAGCCCCGACAGGGGGCTGGATACGCAGTATTTT. Translated: CAISPDRGLDTQYF.

This clonotype was seen repeatedly, ten times or more. The rearrangement uses TRBV7-2 and TRBJ2-3; D perhaps matches TRBD1 (5 bases). CDR3 length: 15 residues. Germline V CDR1 and CDR2: SGHTA, FQGNSA. V was trimmed by 1 base and J by 6 bases, leaving 14 bases between them. CDR3 protein: CASSLGQQGVDTQYF. The CDR3 DNA follows: TGTGCCAGCAGCTTAGGACAGCAGGGTGTGGATACGCAGTATTTT.

This rearrangement joins TRBV5-6 to TRBJ1-2, with D possibly TRBD1 on 5 matching bases. Trimming shortened V by 4 bases and J by 4 bases, and 17 bases separated the two germline ends. Germline V CDR1 and CDR2: SGHDT, YYEEEE. This CDR3 has 15 residues. The CDR3 DNA sequence: TGTGCCAGCAGCGGAACTTCGGGGCAGATCTATGGCTACACCTTC. Translation gives CASSGTSGQIYGYTF.

In its sample, this clonotype was seen a few times. The gene calls are TRBV5-1 and TRBJ1-4, with a possible D match to TRBD1 (5 bases). The CDR3 contains 16 residues. Looked up from germline, CDR1 is SGHRS and CDR2 is YFSETQ. Trimming pared 0 bases from V and 4 bases from J, leaving 13 bases between. CDR3 loop: CASSLATGLINEKLFF. CDR3 nucleotides: TGCGCCAGCAGCTTGGCCACAGGACTTATTAATGAAAAACTGTTTTTT.

Only a few counts were recorded for this clonotype. The chain has TRBV27 and TRBJ2-1; the D is unclear. V was shortened by 4 bases and J by 9 bases, with 16 bases between the two germline ends. Germline CDR1 and CDR2: MNHEY and SMNVEV (reference sequence). This CDR3 is built from 14 residues. The CDR3 sequence is CASSSQPQVPEQFF. The CDR3 nucleotides are TGTGCCAGCAGTTCCCAACCCCAGGTCCCTGAGCAGTTCTTC.

This clonotype has more than one count but fewer than ten. This chain joins TRBV5-5 and TRBJ2-7, with D unclear. There are 13 residues in the CDR3. Germline CDR1 and CDR2: SGHKS and YYEKEE (reference sequence). Trimming took 4 bases from V and 6 from J, leaving 14 bases between them. CDR3 in amino acids: CASSQEYMAEQYF. Written as DNA, the CDR3 is TGTGCCAGCAGCCAGGAATACATGGCCGAGCAGTACTTC.

This clonotype was observed at least ten times. This chain links TRBV5-6 with TRBJ2-6; D is unresolved. Germline V CDR1 and CDR2: SGHDT, YYEEEE. Trimming cost V 5 bases and J 0 bases, with 9 bases left between them. The CDR3 spans 15 residues. The CDR3 spells CASSELYSGANVLTF. The CDR3 bases are TGTGCCAGCAGTGAATTATACTCTGGGGCCAACGTCCTGACTTTC.